This is a list of T cell receptor beta chains from one sample in a study of T-cell memory formation after mild COVID-19. Using its own MiXCR run on the 5' RACE reads, TCRdb lists one record per CDR3 protein. This table holds roughly 130,000 distinct CDR3 sequences, roughly 15% found once. The material sequenced was PBMCs or a T cell subset sorted from them (not recorded which). These receptors all come from an adult woman who had mild COVID-19 (a few samples of this study predate the infection). Cell type and time point are not known. Both conserved end residues are trimmed from each CDR3. Each record gives: J gene, V gene, CDR3 protein.

>TRBJ1-5|TRBV7-9
ASSGRNQPQH
>TRBJ2-5|TRBV3-1
ASSHKEGIETQY
>TRBJ1-1|TRBV24-1
ATSNGVGNTEAF
>TRBJ2-3|TRBV29-1
SVERGTDTQY
>TRBJ2-2|TRBV7-2
ASSFGGNTGELF
>TRBJ2-4|TRBV4-1
ASSQAGVRGIQY
>TRBJ2-1|TRBV7-8
ASSPPRDRGF
>TRBJ2-6|TRBV29-1
SVEAGHSGANVLT
>TRBJ2-1|TRBV20-1
SAPGLAGVYNEQF
>TRBJ2-7|TRBV19
ASRWGYEQY
>TRBJ1-2|TRBV20-1
SALQGYGYT
>TRBJ2-4|TRBV20-1
SATRRGGVLAKNIQY
>TRBJ2-5|TRBV15
ATSLRDRAETQY
>TRBJ2-1|TRBV6-5
ASSRIEGTLLGQF
>TRBJ1-1|TRBV12-3/TRBV12-4
ASRYREFTEAF
>TRBJ2-5|TRBV12-3/TRBV12-4
ASSFQAGGPQTQY
>TRBJ2-3|TRBV12-3/TRBV12-4
ASRAGLAGGSTDTQY
>TRBJ2-7|TRBV12-3/TRBV12-4
ASSLGTQGPYEQY
>TRBJ1-4|TRBV6-5
ASKPPGQLNEKLF
>TRBJ2-7|TRBV21-1
ASSFIPRQGKHEQY
>TRBJ2-2|TRBV5-4
ASRLDRGNTGELF
>TRBJ1-1|TRBV19
ASSMWDTEAF
>TRBJ2-2|TRBV5-6
ASSLRSAAGELF
>TRBJ2-5|TRBV11-2
ASRPSPGRATPETQY
>TRBJ1-6|TRBV24-1
ATSDGGRVNSPLH
>TRBJ2-1|TRBV4-1
ASSQEEASAIDLEQF
>TRBJ1-2|TRBV19
ASRTVSNYGYT
>TRBJ1-1|TRBV5-1
ASTEGAGNTEAF
>TRBJ1-2|TRBV11-2
ASSSAPVVHGYT
>TRBJ2-4|TRBV6-5
ASGELAEIAKNIQY
>TRBJ1-5|TRBV6-5
ASSSTGGRTQPQH
>TRBJ2-3|TRBV4-2
ASSTAAGTDTQY
>TRBJ1-1|TRBV18
ASSGGQVFEAF
>TRBJ1-1|TRBV27
ASSPYRGATEAF
>TRBJ2-2|TRBV14
ASSPAQGQNTGELF
>TRBJ2-7|TRBV12-3/TRBV12-4
ASTPIGGGAYEQY